Listed below are T cell receptor beta chains from one sample, sequenced in a study of blood T cell repertoires in COVID-19. Produced via immunoSEQ multiplex PCR; TCRdb's table is partial and in-frame only. This sample has hundreds of thousands of clones, with about 90% found just once. The source material was PBMCs or T cells enriched from blood (not recorded which). These receptor sequences come from a woman in her thirties who had recovered from COVID-19. Each CDR3 is given with its conserved first and last residue. The D gene is left open where the match is weak. Rows give clone size only sometimes, using once, few, many, or a class for an expanded clone.

cdr3_nt cdr3_aa d_call v_call clone_size cdr3_length j_call
TGCGCCAGCAGTAGCACTAGCGGGGTTTATGAGCAGTTCTTC CASSSTSGVYEQFF TRBD2 TRBV5-1 NA 14 TRBJ2-1
TGTGCCAGCAGCTTCACAGGGGGAGAGACCCAGTACTTC CASSFTGGETQYF TRBD1 TRBV5-6 NA 13 TRBJ2-5
TGTGCCTGGAGTACCCGGACAGGGGGCAGTCAGCCCCAGCATTTT CAWSTRTGGSQPQHF TRBD1 TRBV30 NA 15 TRBJ1-5
TGTGCCAGCAGGGCGGAAGAGACCCAGTACTTC CASRAEETQYF NA TRBV6-5 NA 11 TRBJ2-5
TGTGCCAGCAGCAAGACAGCTAGCTATAATTCACCCCTCCACTTT CASSKTASYNSPLHF NA TRBV28 few 15 TRBJ1-6
TGCAGCGTTCTCCGGGACTACCCACCAGATACGCAGTATTTT CSVLRDYPPDTQYF TRBD2 TRBV29-1 NA 14 TRBJ2-3
TGTGCCAGCAGTCCTACCCGAGGGGGCCCCGTTTCTAAGTACTTC CASSPTRGGPVSKYF TRBD1 TRBV7-9 once 15 TRBJ2-7
TGTGCCAGCAGTTTATCCCAGACCTACGAGCAGTACTTC CASSLSQTYEQYF NA TRBV27 NA 13 TRBJ2-7
TGTGCCAGCTCACCAGGGAGGAAGCAAGAGACCCAGTACTTC CASSPGRKQETQYF NA TRBV18 NA 14 TRBJ2-5
TGTGCCAGCAGCCCGGTGTGGTCTCAAAACTATGGCTACACCTTC CASSPVWSQNYGYTF NA TRBV5-6 NA 15 TRBJ1-2
TGTGCCAGCAGCCAAGATCTGGGGACTAGCGGGAGTGATGATGAGCAGTTCTTC CASSQDLGTSGSDDEQFF TRBD2 TRBV3-1/TRBV3-2 NA 18 TRBJ2-1
TGTGCCAGCAGCCCTCGTCGAGCGGGAGGACTAGATACGCAGTATTTT CASSPRRAGGLDTQYF TRBD2 TRBV3-1/TRBV3-2 NA 16 TRBJ2-3
TGCGCCAGCAGCCCGACGAGGACTAGCGGGAATGAGCAGTTCTTC CASSPTRTSGNEQFF TRBD2 TRBV4-1 NA 15 TRBJ2-1
TGTGCCAGCAGCGTAGGACTAGCGGGGCCCAACACCGGGGAGCTGTTTTTT CASSVGLAGPNTGELFF TRBD2 TRBV9 NA 17 TRBJ2-2
TGTGCCAGCAGCGGGACCAGGGGCAGCTCCTACGAGCAGTACTTC CASSGTRGSSYEQYF NA TRBV5-4 NA 15 TRBJ2-7
TGCAGCGTTGGACCTGGGACAGCTAGGCAGTACTTC CSVGPGTARQYF TRBD1 TRBV29-1 NA 12 TRBJ2-7
TGTGCCAGCAGCCTCGGGGTTGGTTCACTAACTAATCAGCCCCAGCATTTT CASSLGVGSLTNQPQHF NA TRBV5-5 NA 17 TRBJ1-5
TGTGCTAGTGGTAACCGGGAGAGCTATGGCTACACCTTC CASGNRESYGYTF NA TRBV12-5 few 13 TRBJ1-2
TGTGCCAGCAGCTCCTCTGCGGGGGGGCTCCTCACAGATACGCAGTATTTT CASSSSAGGLLTDTQYF TRBD2 TRBV5-6 NA 17 TRBJ2-3
TGTGCCAGCAGCCAAGAGGGACTAGACACGTACGAGCAGTACTTC CASSQEGLDTYEQYF TRBD2 TRBV4-2 NA 15 TRBJ2-7
TGCGCCAGCAGCCAAGTGGGGGACAGAGAGTCTGGAAACACCATATATTTT CASSQVGDRESGNTIYF TRBD1 TRBV4-1 NA 17 TRBJ1-3
TGTGCCAGCAGCCCAACAGGGGGCGGTAGCACCGGGGAGCTGTTTTTT CASSPTGGGSTGELFF TRBD1 TRBV5-4 NA 16 TRBJ2-2
TGTGCCAGCAGCTATTTCGACAGGGTGAACACCGGGGAGCTGTTTTTT CASSYFDRVNTGELFF TRBD1 TRBV3-1/TRBV3-2 few 16 TRBJ2-2
TGTGCCAGCAGTTTATTCAGGAGCGCTGGGGCGGACTACGAGCAGTACTTC CASSLFRSAGADYEQYF NA TRBV28 NA 17 TRBJ2-7
TGCGCCAGCAGCCCCAGGCTAGGGGGCTCCTACGAGCAGTACTTC CASSPRLGGSYEQYF NA TRBV5-1 NA 15 TRBJ2-7
TGTGCCAGCAGTTCCGAATTACAGGGGGCTCGCAATCAGCCCCAGCATTTT CASSSELQGARNQPQHF TRBD1 TRBV28 NA 17 TRBJ1-5
TGCGCCAGCAGCTTGGCACTAGCGGGAGGGCCAGACACCGGGGAGCTGTTTTTT CASSLALAGGPDTGELFF TRBD2 TRBV5-1 NA 18 TRBJ2-2
TGTGCCAGCAGCGCTTTACTGAGCTCTGGAAACACCATATATTTT CASSALLSSGNTIYF NA TRBV9 few 15 TRBJ1-3
TGTGCCAGCAGTGGGCCTGGGGGCACAAAGACCCAGTACTTC CASSGPGGTKTQYF NA TRBV25-1 NA 14 TRBJ2-5
TGTGCCAGCAGTGCCGGGACAGGGGGGAAGGGCACTGAAGCTTTCTTT CASSAGTGGKGTEAFF TRBD1 TRBV27 NA 16 TRBJ1-1
TGTGCCTGGGAGACAGGGCTAGCCAAAAACATTCAGTACTTC CAWETGLAKNIQYF TRBD1 TRBV30 once 14 TRBJ2-4
TGTGCCAGCAGTTTATCACCGGACACTGAAGCTTTCTTT CASSLSPDTEAFF NA TRBV27 NA 13 TRBJ1-1
TGTGCCAGTAGTATAAGCGGGAGCTCCTACAATGAGCAGTTCTTC CASSISGSSYNEQFF TRBD2 TRBV19 NA 15 TRBJ2-1
TGTGCCAGCAGCTTATTTTCCAGTTACTCTGGAAACACCATATATTTT CASSLFSSYSGNTIYF NA TRBV11-2 few 16 TRBJ1-3
TGTGCCAGCTCCCCTGCGGGGGGGGCCTCAGATACGCAGTATTTT CASSPAGGASDTQYF TRBD2 TRBV18 once 15 TRBJ2-3
TGTGCCAGCAGTACCCGGACAGGTGCCAATGAGCAGTTCTTC CASSTRTGANEQFF TRBD1 TRBV6-5 NA 14 TRBJ2-1
TGTGCCAGCAGTTCCCGGGGAGGGCTGAACACTGAAGCTTTCTTT CASSSRGGLNTEAFF NA TRBV6-5 NA 15 TRBJ1-1
TGTGCCAGCAGTGGAAGGACAATGAGCGAGACCCAGTACTTC CASSGRTMSETQYF NA TRBV2 NA 14 TRBJ2-5
TGTGCCAGCAGCTTCAGTAATTCACCCCTCCACTTT CASSFSNSPLHF NA TRBV12-3/TRBV12-4 few 12 TRBJ1-6
TGTGCCAGCAGACCGGGACTAGCCACAGATACGCAGTATTTT CASRPGLATDTQYF TRBD2 TRBV6-5 NA 14 TRBJ2-3
TGCGCCAGCAGCTTGGCCCCGACTTTGAACACTGAAGCTTTCTTT CASSLAPTLNTEAFF NA TRBV5-1 NA 15 TRBJ1-1